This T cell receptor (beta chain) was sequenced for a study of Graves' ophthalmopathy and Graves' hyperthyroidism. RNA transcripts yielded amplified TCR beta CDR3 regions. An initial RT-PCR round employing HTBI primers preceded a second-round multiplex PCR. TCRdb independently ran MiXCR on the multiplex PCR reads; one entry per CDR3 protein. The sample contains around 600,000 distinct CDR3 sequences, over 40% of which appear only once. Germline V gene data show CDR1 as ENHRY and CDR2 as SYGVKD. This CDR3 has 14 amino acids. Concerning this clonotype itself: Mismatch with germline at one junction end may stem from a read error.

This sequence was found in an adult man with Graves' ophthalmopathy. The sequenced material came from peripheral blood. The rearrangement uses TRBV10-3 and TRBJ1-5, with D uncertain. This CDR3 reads CASSYPTGSQPQHF. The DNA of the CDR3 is TGTGCCAGCAGTTACCCGACGGGGTCCCAGCCCCAGCATTTT.